These 29 T cell receptor beta chains share one sample of origin, sequenced in a study of response to subunit inactivated influenza vaccine. TCRdb re-called the RT-PCR reads through MiXCR, storing one row per CDR3 protein. The sample includes about 190,000 distinct CDR3 sequences, about 15% of them seen just once. Here the sequenced sample was CD8+ T cells sorted from PBMCs, taken roughly 5 days after vaccination. These receptors were obtained from a man aged 50 to 60 who received an inactivated influenza vaccine.

The chain employs TRBV4-1 and TRBJ1-6; possible D gene TRBD1, 5 bases. The germline V gene has CDR1 MGHRA and CDR2 YSYEKL. V lost 0 bases to trimming and J lost 8 bases, with 14 bases between them. This CDR3 comprises 16 residues. The CDR3 region is CASSQDGPRADSPLHF. The CDR3, as DNA: TGCGCCAGCAGCCAAGATGGGCCCAGGGCAGATTCACCCCTCCACTTT.

The chain has TRBV7-6 and TRBJ2-3; D is undetermined. Between the trimmed V and J ends, which lost 3 bases and 3 bases, there was a span of 16 bases. The CDR3 totals 16 residues. Germline CDR1 is SGHVS and CDR2 is FNYEAQ. The chain's CDR3 is CASSFGGGVATDTQYF. In DNA form, the CDR3 reads TGTGCCAGCAGCTTCGGCGGTGGGGTCGCGACAGATACGCAGTATTTT.

V usage is TRBV11-2 and J usage is TRBJ2-4, with D uncertain. Trimming took off 0 bases at V and 1 base at J, with 13 bases between the two ends. Germline-derived CDR1 and CDR2 are SGHAT and FQNNGV. CDR3 length: 17 amino acids. The CDR3 spells CASSLEFGPYAKNIQYF. The CDR3 nucleotides read TGTGCCAGCAGCTTAGAATTTGGGCCCTACGCCAAAAACATTCAGTACTTC.

The J gene is TRBJ2-1, the V gene TRBV29-1, with D tentatively TRBD2 (6 bases). The V gene lost 7 bases and the J gene lost 2 bases, with 12 bases spanning the gap. The germline V gene has CDR1 SQVTM and CDR2 ANQGSEA. This CDR3 spans 13 amino acids. As DNA, the CDR3 is TGCAGCGCGTCAGCGGGCGCCTACAATGAGCAGTTCTTC. Amino acids: CSASAGAYNEQFF.

This clonotype was seen a few times. The chain recombines TRBV6-1 with TRBJ1-2; a possible D gene is TRBD1 (5 bases). Germline CDR1 reads MNHNS; CDR2 reads SASEGT. The CDR3 sequence is 16 residues long. V lost 6 bases and J lost 4, with 21 bases in between. DNA for the CDR3: TGTGCCAGCAGAAAAGGGGCAGCACGCGACCGCTATGGCTACACCTTC. Translation gives CASRKGAARDRYGYTF.

In its sample, this clonotype was seen a few times. This chain uses TRBV12-3 or TRBV12-4 with TRBJ1-2, with TRBD1 as a possible D gene (5 bases). V lost 7 bases and J 2 bases, leaving 14 bases between the germline ends. CDR3 length equals 14 residues. CDR3 nucleotides: TGTGCCAGCACCCATCCTGGGGGAAACTATGGCTACACCTTC. Amino acids: CASTHPGGNYGYTF.

The chain carries TRBV5-1 and TRBJ2-5; weak D call: TRBD2 (6 bases). The CDR3 contains 14 residues. V lost 5 bases and J lost 2, with 13 bases in between. Germline V gives CDR1 SGHRS, CDR2 YFSETQ. DNA for the CDR3: TGCGCCAGCAGTCCCATAGCGGTTCAAGAGACCCAGTACTTC. Its protein product is CASSPIAVQETQYF.

This clonotype has just a few counts. This sequence joins TRBV15 and TRBJ2-1, with D possibly being TRBD1 (8 bases). V shed 2 bases and J shed 0 bases, with 29 bases lying between them. The CDR3 length is 22 residues. Germline lookup yields CDR1 LNHNV and CDR2 YYDKDF (reference sequence). The DNA of the CDR3 is TGTGCCACCAGCAGACCCCATACAGACAGGGGACTAAGCTTCGACTCCTACAATGAGCAGTTCTTC. This encodes CATSRPHTDRGLSFDSYNEQFF.

This clonotype turned up a few times. The J gene is TRBJ2-7, the V gene TRBV4-1; 9 nucleotides match TRBD2. The V and J ends lost 3 bases and 4 bases, in that order; junction bases with no gene match: 7. CDR1 is MGHRA, CDR2 YSYEKL, per germline. The CDR3 extends over 15 amino acids. CDR3 nucleotides: TGCGCCAGCAGCCACGAGGGAGCGGGAGGTTACGAGCAGTACTTC. It is translated as CASSHEGAGGYEQYF.

V is TRBV20-1 and J is TRBJ2-2, with 7 bases aligning to TRBD1. The germline gives CDR1 DFQATT, CDR2 SNEGSKA (reference sequence). This CDR3 has 12 residues. V shed 5 bases and J 6 bases; nucleotides not matched to a gene: 3. The CDR3 DNA reads TGCAGTGCTCTCCAGGGGGCCGGGGAGCTGTTTTTT. Its protein product is CSALQGAGELFF.

J is TRBJ2-2 and V is TRBV7-2; 9 bases line up with TRBD2. There are 15 residues in the CDR3. CDR1 and CDR2 (germline): SGHTA, FQGNSA. The V gene end was trimmed by 4 bases and the J gene end by 4 bases; junction bases not matched to a gene: 4. The CDR3 coding sequence is TGTGCCAGCAGCTCACTAGCGGGTCTCACCGGGGAGCTGTTTTTT. This sequence encodes CASSSLAGLTGELFF.

This clonotype came up a few times. The chain uses TRBV10-3 and TRBJ2-2, with 8 bases lining up with TRBD2. Trimming cost V 6 bases and J 1 base; bases outside gene matches: 4. The germline V gene has CDR1 ENHRY and CDR2 SYGVKD. CDR3 length equals 15 residues. In DNA form, the CDR3 reads TGTGCCATCAGCCGGGGGGGGATGAACACCGGGGAGCTGTTTTTT. Encoded protein: CAISRGGMNTGELFF.

Here the CDR3 DNA reads TGTGCCAGCAGTTTTATCGGACGACCCACCGGGGAGCTGTTTTTT. As protein: CASSFIGRPTGELFF. The rearrangement links TRBV12-3 or TRBV12-4 to TRBJ2-2; no clear D gene. The CDR3 runs 15 residues. Trimming removed 3 bases at V and 4 bases at J, with 12 bases between.

This clonotype was recorded a few times. The V call is TRBV9, the J call TRBJ2-5; D assignment may be TRBD1 or TRBD2 (5 bases each). Trimming removed 4 bases from V and 1 base from J, with 14 bases in between. This CDR3 has 15 residues. Germline lookup yields CDR1 SGDLS and CDR2 YYNGEE. The CDR3 is CASSSGTMSQETQYF. The CDR3 nucleotides read TGTGCCAGCAGCTCAGGGACGATGTCCCAAGAGACCCAGTACTTC.

The chain uses TRBV20-1 and TRBJ2-7, with D unclear. This CDR3 region has 11 residues. V was cut by 6 bases and J by 6 bases, with 12 bases left in between. From germline, CDR1 is DFQATT and CDR2 SNEGSKA (reference sequence). CDR3 coding DNA: TGCAGTGCCCTCCTAGTTGGCGAGCAGTACTTC. This gives the protein CSALLVGEQYF.

This clonotype turned up a few times. This sequence joins TRBV7-9 and TRBJ1-5; TRBD1 is a possible D gene (6 bases). Germline CDR1 is SEHNR and CDR2 is FQNEAQ (reference sequence). Deletions cut 0 bases from V and 5 bases from J, with 14 bases between. The CDR3 extends over 16 amino acids. Written as DNA, the CDR3 is TGTGCCAGCAGCTTAGCGTCAGGGGTAGAGGATCAGCCCCAGCATTTT. This codes for CASSLASGVEDQPQHF.

This clonotype has a handful of counts. The rearrangement joins TRBV27 to TRBJ1-1, with TRBD1 as a possible D gene (5 bases). Between the trimmed V and J ends, which lost 0 bases and 10 bases, there was a span of 18 bases. CDR1 is MNHEY, CDR2 SMNVEV, per germline (reference sequence). The CDR3 has 15 residues. CDR3 bases: TGTGCCAGCAGTTTATCGGGGGGGGAGTTAATAGGAGCTTTCTTT. This codes for CASSLSGGELIGAFF.

The V call is TRBV15, the J call TRBJ2-7; 11 nucleotides agree with TRBD1. The trim removed 0 bases at V and 4 bases at J, leaving 5 bases unmatched. Germline CDR1 LNHNV, CDR2 YYDKDF (reference sequence). The CDR3 runs to 16 residues. CDR3 DNA sequence: TGTGCCACCAGCAGAGATGGACAGGGGGCGATTTACGAGCAGTACTTC. Translated: CATSRDGQGAIYEQYF.

This clonotype was counted a few times. CDR3 nucleotides: TGCGCCAGCAGCTTCAGCAGGGGGCTATACAATGAGCAGTTCTTC. Translated, it gives CASSFSRGLYNEQFF. The chain joins TRBV5-1 to TRBJ2-1; 8 bases map to TRBD1. Unmatched junction bases numbered 5, after V lost 2 bases and J lost 4 bases. Germline V CDR1 and CDR2: SGHRS, YFSETQ. The CDR3 runs 15 residues.

This chain links TRBV4-3 with TRBJ1-2; possible D gene TRBD1, 6 bases. Germline CDR1 reads LGHNA; CDR2 reads YSLEER. This CDR3 is 17 amino acids long. V was cut by 1 base and J by 0 bases, with 15 bases left in between. The CDR3 DNA sequence: TGCGCCAGCAGCCAAGGTTACAGGGAAGTGCCTAACTATGGCTACACCTTC. It codes for CASSQGYREVPNYGYTF.

The V gene is TRBV10-3, the J gene TRBJ2-1; TRBD2 matches 14 bases. V lost 4 bases, J lost 9 bases, and 5 bases stayed unmatched. The germline CDR1 and CDR2 sequences are ENHRY and SYGVKD. The CDR3 totals 15 residues. CDR3 loop: CAISGGLAGDIEQFF. CDR3 bases: TGTGCCATCAGTGGGGGACTAGCGGGGGACATTGAGCAGTTCTTC.

The chain recombines TRBV20-1 with TRBJ2-1, with 8 positions matching TRBD1. Germline CDR1 DFQATT, CDR2 SNEGSKA (reference sequence). With 5 bases clipped from V and 3 bases from J, the junction kept 9 bases outside the gene matches. CDR3 length: 15 residues. The CDR3 sequence is CSAHTGTGFYNEQFF. The CDR3 nucleotides read TGCAGTGCTCATACCGGGACAGGCTTCTACAATGAGCAGTTCTTC.

This clonotype was detected only a few times. The chain joins TRBV28 to TRBJ2-1; 10 bases are shared with TRBD2. This CDR3 region has 14 residues. Germline V gene data show CDR1 as MDHEN and CDR2 as SYDVKM. V dropped 1 base and J dropped 9; count of bases not matched to a gene: 3. The CDR3 reads CASSLSPSGGEQFF. DNA of the CDR3: TGTGCCAGCAGTTTATCCCCTAGCGGGGGTGAGCAGTTCTTC.

This clonotype appeared a few times. The rearrangement joins TRBV4-1 to TRBJ2-1, with D possibly being TRBD2 (7 bases). The V and J ends lost 1 base and 6 bases respectively, with 13 bases between them. The CDR3 runs to 15 residues. The germline V gene has CDR1 MGHRA and CDR2 YSYEKL. This CDR3 is CASSQVLGGANEQFF. The CDR3 coding sequence is TGCGCCAGCAGCCAAGTCTTAGGGGGGGCCAATGAGCAGTTCTTC.

This rearrangement joins TRBV10-3 to TRBJ1-1; tentative D call: TRBD1 (5 bases). V was clipped by 0 bases and J by 6 bases, with 8 bases between them. The length of the CDR3 is 13 residues. Germline V lookup: CDR1 ENHRY, CDR2 SYGVKD. CDR3 protein: CAISESTGAEAFF. The CDR3 nucleotides are TGTGCCATCAGTGAGTCGACGGGGGCTGAAGCTTTCTTT.

This clonotype came up a few times. The chain recombines TRBV19 with TRBJ2-7, with D possibly being TRBD2 (6 bases). With 3 bases removed from V and 6 bases from J, the gap between germline ends came to 12 bases. Germline loops: CDR1 LNHDA, CDR2 SQIVND (reference sequence). This CDR3 is built from 13 residues. CDR3 nucleotide sequence: TGTGCCAGTAGTATTCGGGGGAGAGGCGAGCAGTACTTC. Protein product: CASSIRGRGEQYF.

For this clonotype: A read error may explain this, as a much larger clone is one base away. The V gene is TRBV12-3 or TRBV12-4, the J gene TRBJ2-3, with a tentative D call TRBD1 (5 bases). The germline V and J ends were trimmed by 6 bases and 3 bases, with 13 bases remaining between them. This CDR3 comprises 14 residues. Here the CDR3 DNA reads TGTGCCAGCAGCTTCAGGGTGGAGACAGATACGCAGTATTTT. Encoded protein: CASSFRVETDTQYF.

This clonotype was recorded many times. The V and J genes are TRBV4-3 and TRBJ1-2; 7 bases map to TRBD1. J lost 1 base, V lost 4 bases, and 12 bases had no gene match. From germline, CDR1 is LGHNA and CDR2 YSLEER. This CDR3 region has 17 residues. The CDR3 sequence: CASSPRTGALLNYGYTF. As DNA, the CDR3 is TGCGCCAGCAGCCCACGGACAGGTGCTCTCCTTAACTATGGCTACACCTTC.

The chain is built from TRBV15 and TRBJ2-5; D unresolved. Germline CDR1 LNHNV, CDR2 YYDKDF (reference sequence). Trimming removed 4 bases at V and 4 bases at J, with 7 bases between. This CDR3 spans 12 amino acids. Here the CDR3 DNA reads TGTGCCACCAGCAACGTGGCAGAGACCCAGTACTTC. This sequence encodes CATSNVAETQYF. Using reference TRBV15 and TRBJ2-5 for the parts outside the CDR3, the full variable domain is DAMVIQNPRYQVTQFGKPVTLSCSQTLNHNVMYWYQQKSSQAPKLLFHYYDKDFNNEADTPDNFQSRRPNTSFCFLDIRSPGLGDTAMYLCATSNVAETQYFGPGTRLLVL.